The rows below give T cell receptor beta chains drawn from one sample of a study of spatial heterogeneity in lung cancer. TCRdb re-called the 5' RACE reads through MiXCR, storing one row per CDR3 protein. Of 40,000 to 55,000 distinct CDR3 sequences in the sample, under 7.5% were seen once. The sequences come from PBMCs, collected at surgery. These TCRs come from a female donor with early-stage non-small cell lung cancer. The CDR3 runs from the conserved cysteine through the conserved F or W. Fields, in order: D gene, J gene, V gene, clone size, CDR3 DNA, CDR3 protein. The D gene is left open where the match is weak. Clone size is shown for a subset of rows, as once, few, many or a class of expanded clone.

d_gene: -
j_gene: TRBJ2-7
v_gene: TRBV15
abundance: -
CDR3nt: TGTGCCACCAGCAGAGTGTTAAGGGGACACCATCTATTC
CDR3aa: CATSRVLRGHHLF

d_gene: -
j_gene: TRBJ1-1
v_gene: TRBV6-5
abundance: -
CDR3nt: TGTGCCAGCAGTTACTCGCTGCAAATTCCCACTGAAGCTTTCTTT
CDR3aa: CASSYSLQIPTEAFF

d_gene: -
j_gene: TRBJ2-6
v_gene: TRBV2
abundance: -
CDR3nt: TGTGCCAGCAGGGGCAGCGTTGGCGGAGGTGCCAACGTCCTGACTTTC
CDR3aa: CASRGSVGGGANVLTF

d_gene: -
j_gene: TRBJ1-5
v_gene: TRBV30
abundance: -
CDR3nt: TGTGCCTGGAGTCGACAGGAAAATCAGCCCCAGCATTTT
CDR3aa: CAWSRQENQPQHF

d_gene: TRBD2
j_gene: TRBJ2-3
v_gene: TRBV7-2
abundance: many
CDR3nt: TGTGCCAGCAGCTTCGCTAGCGGGGGGATGACGCAGTATTTT
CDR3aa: CASSFASGGMTQYF

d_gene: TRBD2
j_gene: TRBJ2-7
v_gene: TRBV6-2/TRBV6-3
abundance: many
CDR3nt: TGTGCCAGCAGTGGCACCGGGACTAGCGGGAAGCAGTACTTC
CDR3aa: CASSGTGTSGKQYF

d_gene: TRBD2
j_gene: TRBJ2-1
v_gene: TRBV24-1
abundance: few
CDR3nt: TGTGCCACCAGTCCCCCCCCCCTAGCGGGGGGAGGTAGGGATGAGCAGTTCTTC
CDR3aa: CATSPPPLAGGGRDEQFF

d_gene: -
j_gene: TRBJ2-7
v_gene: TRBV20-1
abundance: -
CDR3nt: TGCAGTGCTAGCCCGGGGAACGAGCAGTACTTC
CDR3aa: CSASPGNEQYF

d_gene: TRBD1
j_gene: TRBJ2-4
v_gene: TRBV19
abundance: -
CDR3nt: TGTGCCAGTAGGACAGGGCAACTGGGCATTCAGTACTTC
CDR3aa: CASRTGQLGIQYF

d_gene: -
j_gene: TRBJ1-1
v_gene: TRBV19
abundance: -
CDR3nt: TGTGCCAGTAGTATCCGCAGGGCCGAGGCTTTCTTT
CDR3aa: CASSIRRAEAFF

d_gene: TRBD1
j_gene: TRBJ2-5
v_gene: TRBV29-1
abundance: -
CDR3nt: TGCAGCCCAGGGACAGGGTGGGGGACCCAGTACTTC
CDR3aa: CSPGTGWGTQYF

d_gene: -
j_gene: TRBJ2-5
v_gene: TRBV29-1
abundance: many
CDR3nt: TGCAGCGTTGGAAGGGCGGGGGAGACCCAGTACTTC
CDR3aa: CSVGRAGETQYF

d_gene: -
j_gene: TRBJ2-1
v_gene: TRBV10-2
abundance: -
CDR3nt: TGCGCCAGCAGTCTGAACACCTACAATGAGCAGTTCTTC
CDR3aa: CASSLNTYNEQFF

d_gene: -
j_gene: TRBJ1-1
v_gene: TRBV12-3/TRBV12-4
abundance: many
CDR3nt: TGTGCCAGCAGTTTATCGTCAAAGGGAAGGGAGAGTGAAGCTTTCTTT
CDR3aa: CASSLSSKGRESEAFF

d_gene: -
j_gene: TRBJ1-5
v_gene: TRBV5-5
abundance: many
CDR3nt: TGTGCCAGCAGTCCCGAAGCCAATCAGCCCCAGCATTTT
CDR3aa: CASSPEANQPQHF

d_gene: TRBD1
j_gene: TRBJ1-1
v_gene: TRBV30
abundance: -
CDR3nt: TGTGCCTGGAGTGTACATGGACAGGGCAGTGAAGCTTTCTTT
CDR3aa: CAWSVHGQGSEAFF

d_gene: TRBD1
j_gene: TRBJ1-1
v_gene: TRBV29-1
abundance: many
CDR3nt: TGCAGCGCAACTACAGGGGGCACTGAAGCTTTCTTT
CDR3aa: CSATTGGTEAFF

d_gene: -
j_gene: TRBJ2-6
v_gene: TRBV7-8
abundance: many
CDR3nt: TGTGCCAGCAGCTTAAGGGCGGGGACATCGTCTGGGGCCAACGTCCTGACTTTC
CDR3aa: CASSLRAGTSSGANVLTF

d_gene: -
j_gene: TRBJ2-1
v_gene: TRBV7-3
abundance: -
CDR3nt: TGTGCCAGCAGCTTGGGGGAAAGCTCCTACAATGAGCAGTTCTTC
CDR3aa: CASSLGESSYNEQFF

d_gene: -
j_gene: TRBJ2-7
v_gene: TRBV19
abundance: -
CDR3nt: TGTGCCAGTAGGCAGGGCGGGGAGCAGTACTTC
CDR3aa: CASRQGGEQYF

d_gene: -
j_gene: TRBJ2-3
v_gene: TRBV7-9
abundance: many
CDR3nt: TGTGCCAGCAGCTTAAACGGAGATACGCAGTATTTT
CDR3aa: CASSLNGDTQYF

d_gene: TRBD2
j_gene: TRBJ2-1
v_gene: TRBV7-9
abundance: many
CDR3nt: TGTGCCAGCAGCCGAAGCGGGGTTAATGAGCAGTTCTTC
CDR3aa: CASSRSGVNEQFF

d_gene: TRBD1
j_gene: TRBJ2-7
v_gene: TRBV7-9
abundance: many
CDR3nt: TGTGCCAGCAGCTCCCAGGACAGGGGGTACGAGCAGTACTTC
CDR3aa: CASSSQDRGYEQYF

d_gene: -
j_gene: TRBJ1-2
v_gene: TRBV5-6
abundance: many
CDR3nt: TGTGCCAGCAGCTTGGCTATGTCGGACACGGCTATCTCCTATGGCTACACCTTC
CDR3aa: CASSLAMSDTAISYGYTF

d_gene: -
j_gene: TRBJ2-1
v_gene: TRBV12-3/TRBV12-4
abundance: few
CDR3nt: TGTGCCAGCAGGTTCCGGGGTCAGGACAATGAGCAGTTCTTC
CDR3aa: CASRFRGQDNEQFF

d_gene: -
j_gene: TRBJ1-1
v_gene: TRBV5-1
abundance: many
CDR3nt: TGCGCCAGCAGCCGGTTACCGGGACAGAACACTGAAGCTTTCTTT
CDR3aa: CASSRLPGQNTEAFF

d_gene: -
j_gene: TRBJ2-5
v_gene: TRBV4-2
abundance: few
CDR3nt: TGTGCCAGCAGCCAAGTCTCGGGGGAAGAGACCCAGTACTTC
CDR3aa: CASSQVSGEETQYF

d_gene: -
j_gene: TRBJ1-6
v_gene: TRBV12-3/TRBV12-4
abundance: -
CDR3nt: TGTGCCAGCAGTTTAAAGGGCCCCCTCCACTTT
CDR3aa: CASSLKGPLHF

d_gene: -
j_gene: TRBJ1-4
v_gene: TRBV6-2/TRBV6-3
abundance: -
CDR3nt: TGTGCCAGCAGTTACTACTCAACTAATGAAAAACTGTTTTTT
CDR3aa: CASSYYSTNEKLFF

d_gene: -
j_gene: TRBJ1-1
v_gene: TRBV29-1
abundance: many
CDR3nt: TGCACCACGGGACCCCCGAACACTGAAGCTTTCTTT
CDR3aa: CTTGPPNTEAFF

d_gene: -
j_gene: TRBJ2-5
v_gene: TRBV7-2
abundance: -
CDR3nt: TGTGCCAGCAGCTTTGGGGGTCCGCAAGAGACCCAGTACTTC
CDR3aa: CASSFGGPQETQYF

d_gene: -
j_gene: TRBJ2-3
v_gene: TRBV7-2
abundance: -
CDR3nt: TGTGCCAGCAGCTTAGCTGCGGCCTCTAGCACAGATACGCAGTATTTT
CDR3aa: CASSLAAASSTDTQYF

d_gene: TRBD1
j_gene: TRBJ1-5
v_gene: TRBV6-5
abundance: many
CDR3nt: TGTGCCAGCAGACTTCTTGGACAGGGCAATCAGCCCCAGCATTTT
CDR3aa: CASRLLGQGNQPQHF

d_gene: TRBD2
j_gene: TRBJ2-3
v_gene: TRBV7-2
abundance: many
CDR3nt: TGTGCCAGCAGCACCCGATACCTCTCTAGCGGGGGGGCCCCAGATACGCAGTATTTT
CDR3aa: CASSTRYLSSGGAPDTQYF

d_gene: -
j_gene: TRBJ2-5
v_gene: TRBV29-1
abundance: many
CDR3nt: TGCAGCGTTGATGGCCCCACTCAAGAGACCCAGTACTTC
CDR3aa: CSVDGPTQETQYF

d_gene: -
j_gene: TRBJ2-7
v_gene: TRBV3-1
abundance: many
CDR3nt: TGTGCCAGCAGCCGCACGGCATGGGGGGACTCCTACGAGCAGTACTTC
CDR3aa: CASSRTAWGDSYEQYF

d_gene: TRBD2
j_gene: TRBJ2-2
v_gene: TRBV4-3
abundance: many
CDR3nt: TGCGCCAGCAGCCAAACTAGCGGGAGGGGGAACACCGGGGAGCTGTTTTTT
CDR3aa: CASSQTSGRGNTGELFF

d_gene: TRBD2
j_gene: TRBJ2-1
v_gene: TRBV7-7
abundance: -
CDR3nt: TGTGCCAGCAGCCTACTAGCGGGGGGGTACAATGAGCAGTTCTTC
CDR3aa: CASSLLAGGYNEQFF

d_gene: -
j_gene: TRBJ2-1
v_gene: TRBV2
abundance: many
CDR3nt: TGTGCCAGCAGTGTAGTACTACCGCTTTCCTACAATGAGCAGTTCTTC
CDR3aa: CASSVVLPLSYNEQFF

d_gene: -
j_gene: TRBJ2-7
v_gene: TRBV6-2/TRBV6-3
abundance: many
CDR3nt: TGTGCCAGGGGGGTCTCCTACGAGCAGTACTTC
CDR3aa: CARGVSYEQYF

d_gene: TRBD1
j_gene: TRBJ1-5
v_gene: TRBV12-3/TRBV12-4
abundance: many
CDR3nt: TGTGCCAGCAGTTTGAGGGGGCCGGAGCCCCAGCATTTT
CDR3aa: CASSLRGPEPQHF

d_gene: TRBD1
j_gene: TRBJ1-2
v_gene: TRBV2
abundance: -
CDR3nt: TGTGCCAGCAGGACAGGGGAAGGCTATGGCTACACCTTC
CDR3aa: CASRTGEGYGYTF

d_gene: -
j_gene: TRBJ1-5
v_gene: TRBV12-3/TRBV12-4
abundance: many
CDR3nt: TGTGCCAGCAGTTTCCAGGGGCAGGGGCCCCAGCATTTT
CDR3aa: CASSFQGQGPQHF

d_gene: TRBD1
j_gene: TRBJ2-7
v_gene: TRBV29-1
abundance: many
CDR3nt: TGCAGCGTTGAAGTCCCAAGAGGGACAGGGTGGTACGAGCAGTACTTC
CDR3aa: CSVEVPRGTGWYEQYF

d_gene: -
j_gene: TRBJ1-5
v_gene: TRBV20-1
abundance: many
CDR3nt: TGCAGTGCTCGCCCACAGTTGAGCAATCAGCCCCAGCATTTT
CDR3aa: CSARPQLSNQPQHF

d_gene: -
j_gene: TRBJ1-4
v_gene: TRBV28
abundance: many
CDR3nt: TGTGCCAGCAGGAAAGGGGCAGAAAAACTGTTTTTT
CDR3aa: CASRKGAEKLFF

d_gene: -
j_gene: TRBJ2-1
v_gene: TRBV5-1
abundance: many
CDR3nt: TGCGCCAGCTTGGCGGGACACAATGAGCAGTTCTTC
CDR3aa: CASLAGHNEQFF

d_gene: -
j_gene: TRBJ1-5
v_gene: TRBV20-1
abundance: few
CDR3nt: TGCAGTGCTATAGACAGAAATCAGCCCCAGCATTTT
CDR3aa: CSAIDRNQPQHF

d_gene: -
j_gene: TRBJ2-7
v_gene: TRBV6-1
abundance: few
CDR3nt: TGTGCCAGCATTCCCCCAAGTTCCTACGAGCAGTACTTC
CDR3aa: CASIPPSSYEQYF

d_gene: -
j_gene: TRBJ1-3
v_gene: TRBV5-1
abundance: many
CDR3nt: TGCGCCAGCAGCTTGGCCGGGCTCCCCTCTGGAAACACCATATATTTT
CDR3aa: CASSLAGLPSGNTIYF

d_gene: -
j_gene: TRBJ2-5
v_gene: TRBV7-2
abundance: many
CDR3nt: TGTGCCAGCAGCTTAGGAGGGGCAGGCGGAGAGACCCAGTACTTC
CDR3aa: CASSLGGAGGETQYF

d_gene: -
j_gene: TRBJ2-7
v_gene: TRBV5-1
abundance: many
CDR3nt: TGCGCCAGCAGCTTGGAACCGACCGGGACTGGCTACGAGCAGTACTTC
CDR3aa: CASSLEPTGTGYEQYF

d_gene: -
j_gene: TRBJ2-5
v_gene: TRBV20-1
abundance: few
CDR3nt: TGCAGTGCTAGTGATCAAGGCCAAGAGACCCAGTACTTC
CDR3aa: CSASDQGQETQYF

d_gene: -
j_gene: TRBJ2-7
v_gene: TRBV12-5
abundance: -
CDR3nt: TGTGCTAGTGGTCGGGATAGTGGCGAGCAGTACTTC
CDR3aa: CASGRDSGEQYF

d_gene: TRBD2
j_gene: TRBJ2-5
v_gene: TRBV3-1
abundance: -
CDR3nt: TGTGCCAGCAGCCAAGCCCTAGCGGGGAGAGAGACCCAGTACTTC
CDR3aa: CASSQALAGRETQYF

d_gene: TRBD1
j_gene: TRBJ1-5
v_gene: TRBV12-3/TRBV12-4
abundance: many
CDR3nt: TGTGCCAGCAGCGTTATAGGGACAGCGAATCAGCCCCAGCATTTT
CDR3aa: CASSVIGTANQPQHF

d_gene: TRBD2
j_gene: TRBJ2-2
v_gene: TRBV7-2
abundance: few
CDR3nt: TGTGCCAGCAGCCCTCGGCGCAGCGGGGGTCACTATACGAACACCGGGGAGCTGTTTTTT
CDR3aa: CASSPRRSGGHYTNTGELFF

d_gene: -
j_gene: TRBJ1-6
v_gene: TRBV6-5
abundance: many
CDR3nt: TGTGCCAGCAGACGGGGATTTTACCCGGGCCTAGGGGCACCCCTCCACTTT
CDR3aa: CASRRGFYPGLGAPLHF

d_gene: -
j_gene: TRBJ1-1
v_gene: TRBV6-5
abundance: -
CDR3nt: TGTGCCAGCAGTTCAAGACCGAACACTGAAGCTTTCTTT
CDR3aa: CASSSRPNTEAFF

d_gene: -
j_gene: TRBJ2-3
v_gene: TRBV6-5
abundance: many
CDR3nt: TGTGCCAGCAGCTACATGGCAGGCCTCACAGATACGCAGTATTTT
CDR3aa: CASSYMAGLTDTQYF